A single T cell receptor (beta chain) is shown here with its context. The antigen is unknown. Clones were sequenced by immunoSEQ multiplex PCR, and TCRdb holds only the in-frame ones, with some missing. This table holds about 2.4 million clones, over 85% found once. The entry originates in a study of shared clonotypes between healthy human individuals. Whole-study findings and limits: Larger richness was generally estimated for naive than memory subsets. It was the non-shared clonotypes that had lower generation probabilities than clonotypes shared by all four donors. Apart from blood, nothing was sampled; tissue repertoires likely differ.

V dropped 4 bases and J dropped 1; count of bases not matched to a gene: 6. CDR3 size: 16 residues. Germline CDR1 reads SGHRS; CDR2 reads YFSETQ. This chain uses TRBV5-1 with TRBJ2-5; 11 positions match TRBD2. The receptor was derived from a young man in good health. Some clones in this sample may be carry-over from other donors' samples. Sequenced material: naive CD4+ T cells from PBMCs. Subset of the sample: CD45RA+ positively selected. CDR3 loop: CASSISGTSGQETQYF. CDR3 bases: TGCGCCAGCAGCATCTCCGGGACTAGCGGCCAAGAGACCCAGTACTTC.